Each of the 25 T cell receptor beta chains below was sequenced from the same sample in a study of blood T cell repertoires in COVID-19 (dated by TCRdb to 2018 to 2020). The method was the immunoSEQ multiplex PCR assay. Drawn from immuneACCESS, this table holds only the in-frame rearrangements with V and J called that TCRdb kept. Clones are partly lost; checked studies trace under half to an unresolved V gene and leave the rest unexplained. This sample gives 150,000 or so clones in total; 80% to 90% of them show up just once. The ten largest clonotypes hold over 10% of the sample. Material for sequencing was peripheral blood. All receptors derive from a young man with COVID-19, enrolled during active disease.

V is TRBV28 and J is TRBJ2-7, with a tentative D call TRBD1 (6 bases). The germline V gene encodes CDR1 MDHEN and CDR2 SYDVKM. With 9 bases removed from V and 0 bases from J, the gap between germline ends came to 9 bases. The CDR3 loop spans 12 amino acids. CDR3 DNA sequence: TGTGCCAGTGGGGACAACTCCTACGAGCAGTACTTC. Its protein product is CASGDNSYEQYF.

The chain combines TRBV7-9 with TRBJ2-7, with 7 bases fitting TRBD2. V was pared by 3 bases and J by 7 bases, with 12 bases of the junction left unmatched. Per the germline V gene, CDR1 is SEHNR and CDR2 is FQNEAQ (reference sequence). This CDR3 has 15 amino acids. CDR3 amino acids: CASSFALDGGVEQYF. In DNA, the CDR3 is TGTGCCAGCAGCTTCGCCCTCGATGGGGGGGTTGAGCAGTACTTC. The full variable domain, completed using reference TRBV7-9 and TRBJ2-7, is DTGVSQNPRHKITKRGQNVTFRCDPISEHNRLYWYRQTLGQGPEFLTYFQNEAQLEKSRLLSDRFSAERPKGSFSTLEIQRTEQGDSAMYLCASSFALDGGVEQYFGPGTRLTVT.

The chain employs TRBV4-2 and TRBJ2-3; 14 bases are a match to TRBD2. The CDR3 has 18 amino acids. V shed 1 base, J shed 6 bases, and the junction held 9 bases outside the gene matches. Germline CDR1 and CDR2: LGHNA and YNFKEQ. In DNA form, the CDR3 reads TGTGCCAGCAGCCAAGGGAGACTAGCGGGAGGGTCAATTGATACGCAGTATTTT. Translating it yields CASSQGRLAGGSIDTQYF.

This clone was seen only a few times. The V and J genes are TRBV5-5 and TRBJ2-1; possible D gene TRBD1, 5 bases. Germline assignment: CDR1 SGHKS and CDR2 YYEKEE (reference sequence). This CDR3 spans 14 amino acids. Deletions cut 2 bases from V and 1 base from J, with 7 bases between. The CDR3 loop reads CASSFRDSYNEQFF. CDR3 nucleotides: TGTGCCAGCAGCTTCAGGGATTCCTACAATGAGCAGTTCTTC.

This chain links TRBV6-5 with TRBJ2-2; 11 nucleotides agree with TRBD2. This CDR3 has 15 residues. Germline CDR1 reads MNHEY; CDR2 reads SVGAGI. J was trimmed by 7 bases and V by 6 bases; bases with no gene match: 7. CDR3 sequence reads: CASSVTSGRFGELFF. CDR3 nucleotides: TGTGCCAGCAGCGTAACTAGCGGGAGATTCGGGGAGCTGTTTTTT.

The chain joins TRBV6-2 or TRBV6-3 to TRBJ2-1; tentative D call: TRBD1 (6 bases). Trimming took 5 bases from V and 0 from J, leaving 8 bases between them. The germline V gene encodes CDR1 MNHEY and CDR2 SVGEGT. CDR3 length: 14 residues. The CDR3 DNA reads TGTGCCAGCAGTCCCAGGGGCTCCTACAATGAGCAGTTCTTC. Translating it yields CASSPRGSYNEQFF.

The chain couples TRBV7-2 to TRBJ2-7; D might be TRBD1 (7 bases). Germline V gene sequence: CDR1 SGHTA, CDR2 FQGNSA. The CDR3 spans 15 residues. V shed 5 bases and J shed 0 bases, with 14 bases lying between them. DNA of the CDR3: TGTGCCAGCAGCCAGGGGGGCGGGACCTCCTACGAGCAGTACTTC. It specifies CASSQGGGTSYEQYF.

The V call is TRBV5-1, the J call TRBJ2-7, with D hard to call. Trimming took off 2 bases at V and 0 bases at J, with 9 bases between the two ends. The CDR3 loop spans 14 amino acids. Germline V gene lookup returns CDR1 SGHRS and CDR2 YFSETQ. The CDR3 DNA follows: TGCGCCAGCAGCTTCACAGAAGACTCCTACGAGCAGTACTTC. Translated: CASSFTEDSYEQYF.

The gene calls are TRBV2 and TRBJ2-1; TRBD1 aligns across 7 bases. The CDR3 totals 16 residues. J gave up 0 bases and V 6 bases, and 8 bases lay outside the gene matches. CDR1 is SNHLY and CDR2 is FYNNEI in the germline V gene. This CDR3 reads CASSSRGYSSYNEQFF. CDR3 bases: TGTGCCAGCAGCTCCAGGGGGTACTCCTCCTACAATGAGCAGTTCTTC.

The genes are TRBV18 and TRBJ1-2, with TRBD1 matching over 7 bases. This CDR3 spans 13 amino acids. Germline V gives CDR1 KGHSH, CDR2 LQKENI. With V trimmed by 2 bases and J by 6 bases, 3 bases remained unmatched. In nucleotides, the CDR3 is TGTGCCAGCTCACCAAGGGGGCAGGATGGCTACACCTTC. This codes for CASSPRGQDGYTF.

This clone was seen only once. CDR3 DNA: TGTGCCAGCAGCCGAAGATCGACCGGGACTTCTTACTACGAGCAGTACTTC. Its protein product is CASSRRSTGTSYYEQYF. The chain links TRBV14 to TRBJ2-7, with TRBD2 as a possible D gene (6 bases). Trimming shortened V by 4 bases and J by 3 bases, and 22 bases separated the two germline ends. CDR3 length: 17 amino acids. Germline V lookup: CDR1 SGHDN, CDR2 FVKESK.

The chain links TRBV13 to TRBJ1-4; possibly TRBD1 for D (5 bases). The CDR3 sequence is 13 residues long. Germline V gene sequence: CDR1 PRHDT, CDR2 FYEKMQ (reference sequence). V was trimmed by 11 bases and J by 0 bases, leaving 10 bases between them. CDR3 region: CASRVATNEKLFF. The CDR3, as DNA: TGTGCCTCCAGGGTAGCAACTAATGAAAAACTGTTTTTT.

The rearrangement joins TRBV29-1 to TRBJ2-7; no clear D. With 2 bases removed from V and 4 bases from J, the gap between germline ends came to 6 bases. CDR3 length: 11 residues. Per the germline V gene, CDR1 is SQVTM and CDR2 is ANQGSEA. The CDR3 coding sequence is TGCAGCGTTGAACTAAAGTACGAGCAGTACTTC. Translated, it gives CSVELKYEQYF.

The count of this clone is one. This rearrangement joins TRBV20-1 to TRBJ2-7, with D unclear. The germline V gene has CDR1 DFQATT and CDR2 SNEGSKA (reference sequence). The CDR3 contains 12 residues. Trimming shortened V by 3 bases and J by 3 bases, and 9 bases separated the two germline ends. The CDR3 region is CSASTDNYEQYF. CDR3 coding DNA: TGCAGTGCTAGTACCGACAACTACGAGCAGTACTTC.

The rearrangement uses TRBV5-4 and TRBJ2-2; 8 nucleotides line up with TRBD2. Germline CDR1 SGHNT, CDR2 YYREEE (reference sequence). The CDR3 has 16 amino acids. V gave up 1 base and J gave up 7 bases; unmatched junction bases: 9. CDR3 bases: TGTGCCAGCAGCTTGTACGGGAGGGCCCTCAACGGGGAGCTGTTTTTT. Protein: CASSLYGRALNGELFF.

The CDR3 nucleotides are TGTGCCAGCATGGAGACGACAGGTAACGTGTTCTTC. It encodes CASMETTGNVFF. V usage is TRBV2 and J usage is TRBJ2-1; tentative D call: TRBD1 (6 bases). This CDR3 spans 12 amino acids. In germline, CDR1 is SNHLY, CDR2 FYNNEI. V lost 7 bases and J lost 15, with 19 bases in between.

For this clone: Other DNA sequences in this sample translate to the same CDR3. This chain uses TRBV27 with TRBJ2-1; 9 bases are a match to TRBD2. CDR3 size: 15 residues. Germline lookup yields CDR1 MNHEY and CDR2 SMNVEV (reference sequence). V lost 3 bases and J lost 2; bases outside the gene matches: 2. CDR3 bases: TGTGCCAGCAGTTTGGCGGGAGGGGCCTACAATGAGCAGTTCTTC. It codes for CASSLAGGAYNEQFF.

This sequence joins TRBV28 and TRBJ2-2; D not resolved. The length of the CDR3 is 13 residues. V was pared by 2 bases and J by 4 bases, with 5 bases between. The germline CDR1 and CDR2 sequences are MDHEN and SYDVKM. The CDR3 bases are TGTGCCAGCAGTTTACTACCCACCGGGGAGCTGTTTTTT. Translating it yields CASSLLPTGELFF.

This clone was observed once. The rearrangement uses TRBV10-3 and TRBJ2-7, with 10 bases aligning to TRBD1. This CDR3 region has 15 residues. Germline CDR1 reads ENHRY; CDR2 reads SYGVKD. Trimming cost V 6 bases and J 3 bases; bases outside gene matches: 8. CDR3 sequence: CAIRIDRGRIYEQYF. The CDR3 DNA reads as TGTGCCATCAGGATCGACAGGGGGCGAATCTACGAGCAGTACTTC.

The chain combines TRBV28 with TRBJ2-2, with 10 bases lining up with TRBD1. J lost 7 bases, V lost 2 bases, and 4 bases had no gene match. There are 15 residues in the CDR3. CDR1 is MDHEN and CDR2 is SYDVKM in the germline V gene. Here the CDR3 DNA reads TGTGCCAGCAGTTTAGCGACAGGGGGCCTCGGGGAGCTGTTTTTT. Protein sequence: CASSLATGGLGELFF.

This sequence joins TRBV2 and TRBJ1-3; D not certain. V lost 2 bases and J 0 bases, leaving 5 bases between the germline ends. This CDR3 region has 14 residues. Per germline, CDR1 SNHLY and CDR2 FYNNEI. The chain's CDR3 is CASSELSSGNTIYF. The CDR3 DNA is TGTGCCAGCAGTGAACTGAGCTCTGGAAACACCATATATTTT. Based on the CDR3 plus reference TRBV2 and TRBJ1-3, the full variable domain is EPEVTQTPSHQVTQMGQEVILRCVPISNHLYFYWYRQILGQKVEFLVSFYNNEISEKSEIFDDQFSVERPDGSNFTLKIRSTKLEDSAMYFCASSELSSGNTIYFGEGSWLTVV.

This rearrangement joins TRBV5-5 to TRBJ2-7, with D possibly being TRBD2 (5 bases). This CDR3 has 15 residues. V gave up 2 bases and J gave up 2 bases, with 14 bases separating them. From germline, CDR1 is SGHKS and CDR2 YYEKEE (reference sequence). In DNA, the CDR3 is TGTGCCAGCAGCTTATTAATAGGACTCACCTACGAGCAGTACTTC. This codes for CASSLLIGLTYEQYF.

This rearrangement joins TRBV21-1 to TRBJ1-6; TRBD1 is the table's D call, not checked against the DNA. TRBV21-1 is given as a pseudogene. The CDR3 loop spans 18 amino acids. The CDR3 nucleotides read TGTGCCAGCAGCAAAGCTAAGGCAGGGGGCAACAATAATTCACCCCTCCACTTT. Translation: CASSKAKAGGNNNSPLHF.

The rearrangement joins TRBV16 to TRBJ2-2; D may be TRBD1 (6 bases). The CDR3 consists of 19 residues. The V end was cut by 5 bases, the J end by 2 bases, with 24 bases between. Per the germline V gene, CDR1 is KGHSY and CDR2 is FQNENV. CDR3 sequence reads: CASSKVKPLGQPNTGELFF. CDR3 nucleotide sequence: TGTGCCAGCAGCAAGGTTAAGCCCCTGGGACAACCCAACACCGGGGAGCTGTTTTTT.

This chain uses TRBV20-1 with TRBJ2-1, with D possibly TRBD1 on 5 matching bases. This CDR3 is 10 amino acids long. V was cut by 8 bases and J by 10 bases, with 12 bases left in between. Germline CDR1 is DFQATT and CDR2 is SNEGSKA (reference sequence). The chain's CDR3 is CSLIRTEQFF. The DNA for the CDR3 is TGCAGTCTCATCCGGACAGAGCAGTTCTTC.